This TCR beta chain was sequenced during a study of identical twins listed by TCRdb under 2016. In the study overall: To test whether fetal clonotypes persist, the study used deep sequencing on TCR alpha and beta repertoires from monozygotic twins, unrelated adults of various ages, and cord blood. To rule out contamination, the twin experiments were replicated at different times with different library preparation protocols. The paper as a whole reports these results and caveats: Because the same donors could not be followed over many years, the conclusions depended on cross-sectional statistical analysis. In beta out-of-frame sequences, excess twin sharing was weaker, because having fewer shared sequences lowered the signal-to-noise ratio. Abundant cord blood beta clonotypes carried fewer insertions; young adult naive repertoires showed a weaker similar trend, while memory repertoires showed none. Compared with coincidental sharing between unrelated individuals, an excess of low generation-probability sequences was observed among out-of-frame TCR alpha sequences shared between twins. Out-of-frame TCR alpha sharing in monozygotic twins was systematically underestimated by recombination models, whereas sharing between unrelated individuals was in agreement with the recombination models. Invariant T cells such as MAIT and iNKT could partly confound zero-insertion analyses, although diverse VJ usage argued against such confounding for most clonotypes.

Spanning cysteine to phenylalanine, the CDR3 consists of 13 amino acids. Just CDR3 DNA is preserved here, 39 bases in frame from base 1. V lost 8 bases and J lost 4 bases; the stretch between them is 15 bases long. CDR1 and CDR2, per the germline V gene, are MDHEN and SYDVKM. For this clonotype: Its antigen remains undetermined. No per-base quality is available; no much larger clone lies one base away.

Receptors were amplified or captured by 5' RACE. The sample was run on an Illumina HiSeq 2000. A universal primer binding site was added through template switching, and the final cDNA carried a unique molecular identifier so that TCR cDNA molecules could be counted accurately. Specific primers in the conserved constant-segment region were used to synthesize first-strand cDNA for the TCR alpha and beta chains. Each cDNA library was double barcoded, with a SMART-Mk sample barcode plus Illumina barcodes, to control for contamination. TruSeq adapter sequences, together with Illumina sample barcodes, were added in two successive PCR steps. The Illumina HiSeq platform was used with custom primers to sequence TCR alpha and beta cDNA libraries. For the original study's pipeline: Unique molecular identifiers were extracted from raw reads with MiGEC, and CDR3 positions were determined with MiXCR. For each individual, recombination models were inferred using an EM algorithm with the repgenHMM and IGoR tools. The tcR package in R was used for shared clonotype analysis, with sharing normalized by the product of cloneset sizes. To study raw recombination without the effects of thymic and clonal selection, out-of-frame nonproductive sequences were analyzed. Starting from the raw public reads, TCRdb applied fastp trimming at Q25, assembled clones with MiXCR and retained in-frame beta chains. Each entry merges the rows of one CDR3 protein and shows their most common DNA and genes. The V and J calls were determined by TCRdb, not by the authors. The sample yields 1.5 million to 2 million distinct CDR3 sequences; roughly a third were counted once. Jointly, the top ten make up over 0.25% of the sample.

Every donor was a healthy Caucasian. The sequencing input was cord blood. The sequence links TRBV28 to TRBJ2-7, with the D gene too uncertain to name. The sequence derives from a newborn girl in good health. The base sequence is TGTGCCAGCCGTAACTCCTTTTGGTACGAGCAGTACTTC. This sequence encodes CASRNSFWYEQYF.